This record concerns one T cell receptor (beta chain) sequence. Its antigen remains unknown. These data originate in a study of memory CD4+ T cells and cytomegalovirus serostatus. Findings of the study overall: The CMV-associated TCR signature appears largely within the CD4+ memory repertoire. Each of around 69 CMV-associated TCRbeta sequences occurred in one to five individuals.

The sort gate was single viable CD3+CD4+CD8-CD45RO+ cells for memory CD4+ T cells. CD4+ T cells were isolated by positive magnetic selection. This CDR3 region has 15 residues. Germline V lookup: CDR1 SGHKS, CDR2 YYEKEE (reference sequence). V was clipped by 2 bases and J by 3 bases; unmatched bases: 4. Assay: immunoSEQ multiplex PCR; the TCRdb copy retains only in-frame clones and omits some. Found here are over 60,000 clones, 75% to 85% of them singletons; the top ten hold around 0.9%. Sequenced input: memory CD4+ T cells from blood. This TCR was sampled from an adult in good health and CMV-seronegative. The V call is TRBV5-5, the J call TRBJ2-1; 8 nucleotides line up with TRBD1. As DNA, the CDR3 is TGTGCCAGCAGCTTCCAGGGGGCAAACTACAATGAGCAGTTCTTC. Residues: CASSFQGANYNEQFF.